Shown below are 23 T cell receptor beta chains from a single sample sequenced in a study of glioma-infiltrating T cells. The iRepertoire nested amplicon-rescue multiplex PCR amplified TCR alpha and beta CDR3s from RNA. TCRdb called the multiplex PCR reads again in MiXCR, with one record for every CDR3 protein. The repertoire holds some 180,000 distinct CDR3 sequences, with more than 25% as singletons. Material: glioma tissue, nonneoplastic brain tissue, or PBMCs (not recorded which). Every receptor here comes from a human donor with low-grade glioma or glioblastoma, undergoing nonglioma brain surgery, or in good health (not recorded which).

This clonotype occurred many times. The J gene is TRBJ1-1, the V gene TRBV12-3 or TRBV12-4; D gene unclear. The CDR3 contains 13 residues. Trimming pared 3 bases from V and 1 base from J, leaving 6 bases between. The CDR3 here is CASSFGRNTEAFF. CDR3 coding DNA: TGTGCCAGCAGTTTCGGAAGGAACACTGAAGCTTTCTTT.

This clonotype was recorded at least ten times. The chain has TRBV28 and TRBJ1-2; no firm D call. Germline CDR1 is MDHEN and CDR2 is SYDVKM. Trimming shortened V by 5 bases and J by 4 bases, and 17 bases separated the two germline ends. This CDR3 is built from 15 residues. The CDR3 DNA reads TGTGCCAGCAGTACGATGGTCGAGGGAACCTATGGCTACACCTTC. This sequence encodes CASSTMVEGTYGYTF.

In the case of this clonotype: A much more abundant neighbour one base away suggests this may be a read error. The chain has TRBV7-9 and TRBJ1-5, with a possible D match to TRBD1 (5 bases). CDR3 length: 15 amino acids. Germline CDR1 is SEHNR and CDR2 is FQNEAQ (reference sequence). The CDR3 nucleotides are TGTGCCAGCAGCTCCGGGACGCCTAGCAATCAGCCCCACCATTTT. Translated, it gives CASSSGTPSNQPHHF.

This clonotype was counted many times. The J gene is TRBJ2-7, the V gene TRBV28; TRBD1 matches 8 bases. The ends lost 11 bases at V and 2 bases at J; junction bases unmatched: 11. CDR1 MDHEN and CDR2 SYDVKM come from the germline V gene. The CDR3 is made up of 14 amino acids. CDR3 loop: CASRLNRGTYEQYF. In DNA form, the CDR3 reads TGTGCCTCACGTCTCAACAGGGGGACCTACGAGCAGTACTTC.

This clonotype was seen repeatedly, ten times or more. The CDR3 DNA reads TGCAGTGCTAGATGGTGGGCGGACAAACGCTACGAGCAGTACTTC. As protein: CSARWWADKRYEQYF. The chain combines TRBV20-1 with TRBJ2-7, with D possibly TRBD1 on 5 matching bases. Trimming removed 2 bases from V and 3 bases from J, with 17 bases in between. The germline V gene encodes CDR1 DFQATT and CDR2 SNEGSKA (reference sequence). This CDR3 has 15 amino acids.

In its sample, this clonotype was seen a few times. The gene calls are TRBV4-1 and TRBJ2-2, with 8 positions matching TRBD1. This CDR3 spans 16 amino acids. Germline V gene sequence: CDR1 MGHRA, CDR2 YSYEKL. With 1 base clipped from V and 4 bases from J, the junction kept 5 bases outside the gene matches. The CDR3 sequence is CASSQVPTGATGELFF. CDR3 bases: TGCGCCAGCAGCCAAGTTCCGACAGGGGCCACCGGGGAGCTGTTTTTT.

The genes are TRBV4-1 and TRBJ2-7; D is uncertain. Per germline, CDR1 MGHRA and CDR2 YSYEKL. CDR3 length equals 14 residues. V dropped 0 bases and J dropped 0 bases, with 6 bases sitting between them. CDR3 protein: CASSQEALSYEQYF. The CDR3, as DNA: TGCGCCAGCAGCCAAGAAGCTCTCTCCTACGAGCAGTACTTC.

This clonotype was observed many times. The gene calls are TRBV4-1 and TRBJ1-1; D is uncertain. CDR3 length equals 14 residues. The V gene lost 1 base and the J gene lost 10 bases, with 16 bases spanning the gap. Germline CDR1 is MGHRA and CDR2 is YSYEKL. CDR3 sequence reads: CASSQGSVGIRAFF. The CDR3 DNA sequence: TGCGCCAGCAGCCAAGGGTCGGTAGGCATTCGAGCTTTCTTT.

This clonotype has at least ten counts. The rearrangement links TRBV18 to TRBJ2-3; D is undetermined. The V end lost 0 bases, the J end lost 1 base, and 14 bases lay between the germline ends. The CDR3 length is 17 residues. Germline V gene data show CDR1 as KGHSH and CDR2 as LQKENI. The CDR3, as DNA: TGTGCCAGCTCACCACCCCGTTGGCTAGACGGCACAGATACGCAGTATTTT. Protein sequence: CASSPPRWLDGTDTQYF.

Notes on this clonotype: A much larger clone is a single base away; this may be a read error. The chain is built from TRBV7-2 and TRBJ2-2, with 11 bases that match TRBD2. This CDR3 comprises 16 residues. Germline CDR1 reads SGHTA; CDR2 reads FQGNSA. In DNA form, the CDR3 reads TGTGCCAGCAGCTTAGGCATAGCGGGGGGGACCGGGGAGCTGGTTTTT. It specifies CASSLGIAGGTGELVF. Complete variable domain (other parts from reference TRBV7-2 and TRBJ2-2): GAGVSQSPSNKVTEKGKDVELRCDPISGHTALYWYRQSLGQGLEFLIYFQGNSAPDKSGLPSDRFSAERTGGSVSTLTIQRTQQEDSAVYLCASSLGIAGGTGELVFGEGSRLTVL.

This clonotype was recorded many times. The rearrangement uses TRBV28 and TRBJ1-5; the match to TRBD1 covers 8 bases. This CDR3 region has 15 residues. V gave up 5 bases and J gave up 4 bases; unmatched junction bases: 7. Germline V gene lookup returns CDR1 MDHEN and CDR2 SYDVKM. CDR3 amino acids: CASSLRTGRNQPQHF. The CDR3 nucleotides read TGTGCCAGCAGTCTTCGGACAGGGCGAAATCAGCCCCAGCATTTT.

This clonotype was counted ten times or more. This chain links TRBV20-1 with TRBJ1-1; D is possibly TRBD1 (5 bases). Looked up from germline, CDR1 is DFQATT and CDR2 is SNEGSKA (reference sequence). This CDR3 comprises 14 residues. Trimming cost V 6 bases and J 0 bases, with 14 bases left between them. The CDR3 DNA sequence: TGCAGTGCACCGCTCATGGGGGTGAACACTGAAGCTTTCTTT. This codes for CSAPLMGVNTEAFF.

This clonotype was recorded at least ten times. The chain employs TRBV12-3 or TRBV12-4 and TRBJ2-7; 7 nucleotides agree with TRBD2. The ends lost 7 bases at V and 2 bases at J; junction bases unmatched: 8. The CDR3 extends over 14 amino acids. The CDR3 nucleotides are TGTGCCAGCACCCCGGAGGCGGGAGCCTACGAGCAGTACTTC. It encodes CASTPEAGAYEQYF.

At least ten counts were recorded for this clonotype. CDR3 region: CASSVVSGPSYEQYF. CDR3 in DNA: TGTGCCAGCAGTGTGGTTAGCGGGCCATCCTACGAGCAGTACTTC. J is TRBJ2-7 and V is TRBV6-1; 7 bases align to TRBD2. From germline, CDR1 is MNHNS and CDR2 SASEGT. The CDR3 extends over 15 amino acids. Losses at the gene ends were 4 bases for V and 1 base for J; bases not matched to a gene: 7.

The V and J genes are TRBV24-1 and TRBJ2-1; TRBD2 is a possible D gene (5 bases). The length of the CDR3 is 15 residues. The V and J ends lost 4 bases and 5 bases respectively, with 14 bases between them. Germline values: CDR1 KGHDR, CDR2 SFDVKD. CDR3 loop: CATSEPAGIHNEQFF. The CDR3 region has the DNA TGTGCCACCAGTGAGCCCGCCGGGATCCACAATGAGCAGTTCTTC.

This chain connects TRBV6-1 to TRBJ1-5; D perhaps matches TRBD1 (5 bases). Per germline, CDR1 MNHNS and CDR2 SASEGT. This CDR3 has 14 amino acids. The ends were cut back, 5 bases at V and 3 bases at J, with 11 bases in the middle. CDR3 coding DNA: TGTGCCAGCAGTCAGAGACAGTACAATCAGCCCCAGCATTTT. It is translated as CASSQRQYNQPQHF.

For this clonotype: This may arise from a read error, as a much more abundant clone is one base away. The chain recombines TRBV4-1 with TRBJ2-5; D is ambiguous. The germline CDR1 and CDR2 sequences are MGHRA and YSYEKL. The CDR3 runs 13 residues. In DNA, the CDR3 is TGCGCCAGCAGACAAGATAAAGAAACACCCACGTACTTC. It encodes CASRQDKETPTYF.

Only one count was recorded for this clonotype. The gene calls are TRBV20-1 and TRBJ2-7; TRBD2 agrees at 11 bases. V lost 6 bases to trimming and J lost 6 bases; unmatched junction nucleotides: 7. Germline V gene data show CDR1 as DFQATT and CDR2 as SNEGSKA (reference sequence). The CDR3 sequence is 13 residues long. DNA for the CDR3: TGCAGTGCAAAATCTAGCGGGAGGACCGAGCAGTACTTC. Translation: CSAKSSGRTEQYF.

In this sample, this clonotype turned up many times. The J gene is TRBJ2-1, the V gene TRBV7-8; 9 bases map to TRBD1. With 1 base clipped from V and 2 bases from J, the junction kept 6 bases outside the gene matches. The CDR3 is made up of 17 amino acids. Per germline, CDR1 SGHVS and CDR2 FQNEAQ. The CDR3 DNA sequence: TGTGCCAGCAGCTTAGGTGGGGGACAGGGAACCTACAATGAGCAGTTCTTC. Its protein is CASSLGGGQGTYNEQFF.

Ten or more counts support this clonotype. The chain employs TRBV7-6 and TRBJ2-1; tentatively, D is TRBD1 (6 bases). This CDR3 contains 16 residues. V gave up 0 bases and J gave up 2 bases, with 11 bases separating them. The V gene's germline CDR1 is SGHVS and CDR2 FNYEAQ. The CDR3 region has the DNA TGTGCCAGCAGCTTAGCAGCAGGGGCTACCTACAATGAGCAGTTCTTC. It is translated as CASSLAAGATYNEQFF. Supplemented by reference TRBV7-6 and TRBJ2-1, the full variable domain reads GAGVSQSPRYKVTKRGQDVALRCDPISGHVSLYWYRQALGQGPEFLTYFNYEAQQDKSGLPNDRFSAERPEGSISTLTIQRTEQRDSAMYRCASSLAAGATYNEQFFGPGTRLTVL.

This clonotype has a count of ten or more. This rearrangement joins TRBV28 to TRBJ2-3, with 8 bases lining up with TRBD1. The CDR3 runs 14 residues. CDR1 is MDHEN and CDR2 is SYDVKM in the germline V gene. Trimming cost V 5 bases and J 6 bases; bases outside gene matches: 7. This chain's CDR3 is CASSLGQGSDTQYF. In DNA, the CDR3 is TGTGCCAGCAGTCTAGGACAGGGATCCGATACGCAGTATTTT.

A remark on this clonotype: This may stem from a read error, because a much larger clone lies one nucleotide away. The DNA of the CDR3 is TGTGCCAGCAGTTTACTTGAGAAATCCTACAATGAGCAGTTCTTC. This codes for CASSLLEKSYNEQFF. The V gene is TRBV6-9, the J gene TRBJ2-1; D remains unclear. The V gene's germline CDR1 is MNHGY and CDR2 SVAAGI. Trimming stripped 4 bases from V and 1 base from J, with 11 bases between. The CDR3 loop spans 15 amino acids.

This clonotype was recorded a few times. The V and J genes are TRBV11-2 and TRBJ2-1, with TRBD2 identical over 12 bases. Per the germline V gene, CDR1 is SGHAT and CDR2 is FQNNGV. The junction had 6 bases not matched to a gene; V was cut back by 5 bases and J by 7 bases. This CDR3 has 15 residues. In DNA, the CDR3 is TGTGCCAGCAGCGATGGACTAGCGGGAAGTAATGAGCAGTTCTTC. The encoded protein is CASSDGLAGSNEQFF.